This TCR beta chain was observed in a study of T cell changes during pregnancy in multiple sclerosis. The protocol was immunoSEQ multiplex PCR, while the TCRdb copy is restricted to in-frame clones and leaves out a portion. Found here are under 70,000 clones, about nine tenths of them singletons; the top ten hold 1% to 1.5%. Per the germline V gene, CDR1 is SEHNR and CDR2 is FQNEAQ (reference sequence). Trimming took off 5 bases at V and 1 base at J, with 8 bases between the two ends. CDR3 size: 13 residues. The J gene is TRBJ1-1, the V gene TRBV7-9, with D possibly being TRBD1 (5 bases). Sequencing was performed on peripheral blood, taken after pregnancy. The source of this sequence is a female donor in good health, enrolled as a control in a pregnancy study. The CDR3 DNA sequence: TGTGCCAGCAGCATAACAGGGAACACTGAAGCTTTCTTT. It codes for CASSITGNTEAFF.